The 24 T cell receptor beta chains below all came from one sample that was sequenced in a study of post-analysis software for immune sequencing data. Study conclusions and caveats: Comparison of patients with controls showed 4 to 6 TRBV segments more frequent in patients, TRBV5-6, TRBV5-1 and TRBV20-1 among them.

Antigens of these TCRs are unknown. Carried by the TCR beta cDNA libraries were unique molecular identifiers. TCRdb used MiXCR to reprocess the PCR reads, holding one entry per CDR3 protein. The table records roughly 600,000 distinct CDR3 sequences, around 40% of them present only once. Sequences were obtained from blood. The receptor set was obtained from a girl aged 10 to 17 with multiple sclerosis.

The V and J genes are TRBV7-9 and TRBJ1-1, with D tentatively TRBD1 (5 bases). Germline V gene lookup returns CDR1 SEHNR and CDR2 FQNEAQ (reference sequence). CDR3 length: 14 residues. V dropped 3 bases and J dropped 4 bases, with 12 bases sitting between them. This CDR3 reads CASSFGGRATEAFF. The CDR3 nucleotides read TGTGCCAGCAGCTTTGGAGGCAGGGCCACTGAAGCTTTCTTT. The full variable domain, in which reference TRBV7-9 and TRBJ1-1 provide the parts outside the CDR3, is DTGVSQNPRHKITKRGQNVTFRCDPISEHNRLYWYRQTLGQGPEFLTYFQNEAQLEKSRLLSDRFSAERPKGSFSTLEIQRTEQGDSAMYLCASSFGGRATEAFFGQGTRLTVV.

The chain has TRBV6-1 and TRBJ1-2; 8 bases match TRBD1. In germline, CDR1 is MNHNS, CDR2 SASEGT. The V gene end was trimmed by 7 bases and the J gene end by 7 bases; junction bases not matched to a gene: 14. This CDR3 contains 15 residues. This CDR3 is CASIGRQGIDRGYTF. CDR3 sequence (DNA): TGTGCCAGCATTGGACGACAGGGGATAGATCGTGGCTACACCTTC.

The chain uses TRBV19 and TRBJ1-5; tentatively, D is TRBD1 (6 bases). Germline CDR1 and CDR2: LNHDA and SQIVND (reference sequence). The CDR3 has 14 residues. With 4 bases removed from V and 3 bases from J, the gap between germline ends came to 10 bases. CDR3 sequence (DNA): TGTGCCAGTAGTACCTGGGGGCCCAATCAGCCCCAGCATTTT. This gives the protein CASSTWGPNQPQHF.

The J gene is TRBJ2-7, the V gene TRBV29-1, with D perhaps matching TRBD1 or TRBD2 (5 bases each). The germline V gene has CDR1 SQVTM and CDR2 ANQGSEA. The CDR3 extends over 13 amino acids. V lost 4 bases and J lost 3, with 13 bases in between. The CDR3 protein is CSVGGRDNYEQYF. The CDR3 DNA sequence: TGCAGCGTTGGGGGGAGAGACAACTACGAGCAGTACTTC.

The CDR3, as DNA: TGTGCCAGCAGCCGGACTAGCGGGAGGCCCAATGAGCAGTTCTTC. It is translated as CASSRTSGRPNEQFF. The chain has TRBV12-3 or TRBV12-4 and TRBJ2-1; 14 nucleotides agree with TRBD2. V was pared by 6 bases and J by 6 bases, with 4 bases of the junction left unmatched. The CDR3 sequence is 15 residues long.

This clonotype was seen just once. The chain employs TRBV21-1 and TRBJ2-3; the D call of TRBD2 is as the table states it, not checked on the DNA. TRBV21-1 counts as a pseudogene. This CDR3 is 16 amino acids long. The chain's CDR3 is CASSKAGTQDTDTQYF. CDR3 coding DNA: TGTGCCAGCAGCAAAGCGGGGACTCAGGACACAGATACGCAGTATTTT.

The V call is TRBV6-5, the J call TRBJ2-1; TRBD2 agrees at 7 bases. Looked up from germline, CDR1 is MNHEY and CDR2 is SVGAGI. This CDR3 spans 15 amino acids. V was clipped by 1 base and J by 4 bases; unmatched bases: 4. CDR3 sequence: CASSYLAGPYNEQFF. The CDR3 DNA reads TGTGCCAGCAGTTACTTAGCGGGCCCATACAATGAGCAGTTCTTC.

The sample holds one count of this clonotype. The chain uses TRBV12-3 or TRBV12-4 and TRBJ1-4, with 8 bases fitting TRBD1. Trimming took 5 bases from V and 8 from J; bases not matched to a gene: 4. The CDR3 length is 13 residues. The CDR3 loop reads CASSQGAGEKLFF. CDR3 nucleotide sequence: TGTGCCAGCAGTCAGGGGGCAGGCGAAAAACTGTTTTTT.

The chain employs TRBV6-6 and TRBJ2-5, with D perhaps given as TRBD1 or TRBD2 (5 bases each). Germline V lookup: CDR1 MNHNY, CDR2 SVGAGI (reference sequence). Between the trimmed V and J ends, which lost 2 bases and 4 bases, there was a span of 11 bases. CDR3 length: 14 amino acids. In DNA form, the CDR3 reads TGTGCCAGCAGTTACCCAGGGAGCGTAGAGACCCAGTACTTC. Translating gives CASSYPGSVETQYF.

The chain recombines TRBV5-1 with TRBJ2-7; D unresolved. The CDR3 extends over 15 amino acids. V was pared by 0 bases and J by 0 bases, with 10 bases between. Germline CDR1 and CDR2: SGHRS and YFSETQ. Written as DNA, the CDR3 is TGCGCCAGCAGCTTGGGGGATAAGAGCTCCTACGAGCAGTACTTC. Protein sequence: CASSLGDKSSYEQYF. The complete variable domain, with remaining parts taken from reference TRBV5-1 and TRBJ2-7, reads KAGVTQTPRYLIKTRGQQVTLSCSPISGHRSVSWYQQTPGQGLQFLFEYFSETQRNKGNFPGRFSGRQFSNSRSEMNVSTLELGDSALYLCASSLGDKSSYEQYFGPGTRLTVT.

The chain has TRBV7-9 and TRBJ2-5; TRBD2 might be the D (6 bases). The CDR3 has 13 residues. Germline V gene lookup returns CDR1 SEHNR and CDR2 FQNEAQ (reference sequence). Trimming took off 1 base at V and 12 bases at J, with 15 bases between the two ends. DNA for the CDR3: TGTGCCAGCAGCTTAGGATCGATAGCGGAGAAGTACTTC. This codes for CASSLGSIAEKYF.

This clonotype was found a few times. CDR3 bases: TGTGCCAGCAGTTACATGCCAGGGGCAGATACGCAGTATTTT. It yields the protein CASSYMPGADTQYF. The V call is TRBV6-5, the J call TRBJ2-3; TRBD1 might be the D (6 bases). The CDR3 is made up of 14 amino acids. Trimming cost V 2 bases and J 4 bases, with 10 bases left between them. CDR1 is MNHEY, CDR2 SVGAGI, per germline.

This clonotype was observed a handful of times. The chain links TRBV10-1 to TRBJ2-5; 13 bases match TRBD2. The CDR3 loop spans 17 amino acids. Trimming at V came to 1 base and at J to 2 bases, leaving 4 bases not matched to a gene. The V gene's germline CDR1 is WNHNN and CDR2 SYGVQD (reference sequence). The CDR3 DNA is TGCGCCAGCAGTGAGTGGACTAGCGGGGGATTTCAAGAGACCCAGTACTTC. Its protein is CASSEWTSGGFQETQYF.

This clonotype turned up a few times. This chain joins TRBV12-3 or TRBV12-4 and TRBJ2-5; 7 nucleotides agree with TRBD2. The length of the CDR3 is 13 residues. J lost 7 bases, V lost 8 bases, and 10 bases had no gene match. The CDR3 loop is CASGPAGVGTQYF. CDR3 in DNA: TGTGCCAGCGGACCCGCGGGGGTTGGGACCCAGTACTTC.

This clonotype was detected only once. The genes are TRBV6-6 and TRBJ2-1; D is undetermined. Deletions cut 5 bases from V and 6 bases from J, with 17 bases between. From germline, CDR1 is MNHNY and CDR2 SVGAGI (reference sequence). The CDR3 sequence is 15 residues long. DNA for the CDR3: TGTGCCAGCAGTCCTTTATCGTTAGCCCCCAATGAGCAGTTCTTC. This sequence encodes CASSPLSLAPNEQFF.

This chain links TRBV12-3 or TRBV12-4 with TRBJ2-5, with D unclear. Trimming cost V 2 bases and J 4 bases, with 14 bases left between them. The CDR3 contains 15 residues. The CDR3 sequence is CASSLLLTPGETQYF. The CDR3 region has the DNA TGTGCCAGCAGTTTACTCCTCACCCCTGGAGAGACCCAGTACTTC.

The chain joins TRBV13 to TRBJ1-2; weak D call: TRBD1 (6 bases). CDR1 is PRHDT, CDR2 FYEKMQ, per germline (reference sequence). V lost 0 bases and J 2 bases, leaving 19 bases between the germline ends. The CDR3 has 18 amino acids. CDR3 protein: CASSLGVFRDTGNYGYTF. The CDR3 DNA reads TGTGCCAGCAGCTTAGGGGTCTTTCGGGACACAGGGAACTATGGCTACACCTTC.

The V gene is TRBV20-1, the J gene TRBJ2-3; no firm D call. Between the trimmed V and J ends, which lost 1 base and 2 bases, there was a span of 10 bases. Germline V CDR1 and CDR2: DFQATT, SNEGSKA (reference sequence). The CDR3 sequence is 14 residues long. Written as DNA, the CDR3 is TGCAGTGCTAGAGGTAAGGGCAACACAGATACGCAGTATTTT. Translating gives CSARGKGNTDTQYF.

This clonotype was seen only a few times. J is TRBJ1-5 and V is TRBV7-9; maybe TRBD1 (5 bases). Between the trimmed V and J ends, which lost 3 bases and 3 bases, there was a span of 9 bases. The CDR3 runs to 14 residues. Germline assignment: CDR1 SEHNR and CDR2 FQNEAQ (reference sequence). CDR3 loop: CASSLGGTNQPQHF. DNA for the CDR3: TGTGCCAGCAGCTTGGGGGGGACCAATCAGCCCCAGCATTTT.

The V call is TRBV7-9, the J call TRBJ2-5; possible D gene TRBD1, 5 bases. The CDR3 covers 15 residues. V was pared by 1 base and J by 2 bases, with 11 bases between. From germline, CDR1 is SEHNR and CDR2 FQNEAQ (reference sequence). This chain's CDR3 is CASSLGVRAQETQYF. The DNA of the CDR3 is TGTGCCAGCAGCTTAGGGGTCAGGGCTCAAGAGACCCAGTACTTC. The whole variable domain, filled in from reference TRBV7-9 and TRBJ2-5, reads DTGVSQNPRHKITKRGQNVTFRCDPISEHNRLYWYRQTLGQGPEFLTYFQNEAQLEKSRLLSDRFSAERPKGSFSTLEIQRTEQGDSAMYLCASSLGVRAQETQYFGPGTRLLVL.

A single count supports this clonotype. The chain uses TRBV28 and TRBJ1-2; no clear D. V was clipped by 1 base and J by 4 bases, with 16 bases between them. CDR1 MDHEN and CDR2 SYDVKM come from the germline V gene. The length of the CDR3 is 16 residues. CDR3 sequence reads: CASSLSPGRSFYGYTF. Written as DNA, the CDR3 is TGTGCCAGCAGTTTATCCCCAGGACGATCCTTCTATGGCTACACCTTC.

The chain employs TRBV5-1 and TRBJ2-5, with TRBD1 matching 7 bases. Germline V gene lookup returns CDR1 SGHRS and CDR2 YFSETQ. Germline trimming cut 3 bases from V and 3 bases from J; bases unmatched to any gene: 5. This CDR3 is 14 amino acids long. The CDR3 nucleotides read TGCGCCAGCAGCTCGGGACAGCCTAAAGAGACCCAGTACTTC. Its translation: CASSSGQPKETQYF.

V gene TRBV12-3 or TRBV12-4 combines with J gene TRBJ1-2; D is perhaps TRBD1 (5 bases). V lost 5 bases, J lost 6 bases, and 22 bases lay in between. The CDR3 runs 16 residues. The CDR3 here is CASSQGGAGIDDGYTF. The DNA for the CDR3 is TGTGCCAGCAGTCAGGGAGGGGCAGGGATCGACGATGGCTACACCTTC.

The chain links TRBV12-3 or TRBV12-4 to TRBJ2-5; 9 bases are shared with TRBD1. The CDR3 spans 14 residues. The junction had 13 bases not matched to a gene; V was cut back by 6 bases and J by 11 bases. The CDR3 DNA follows: TGTGCCAGCAGCCAGACAGGGGGGTACAATGAGCAGTACTTC. This sequence encodes CASSQTGGYNEQYF.